This TCR beta chain was recorded in a study of T cell changes during pregnancy in multiple sclerosis. Germline CDR1 and CDR2: MNHEY and SMNVEV (reference sequence). V shed 5 bases, J shed 5 bases, and the junction held 17 bases outside the gene matches. The CDR3 sequence is 17 residues long. Only in-frame clones appear in the TCRdb table, and some are missing; sequencing was by immunoSEQ multiplex PCR. The table shows some 46,000 clones, with 90% to 95% occurring only once. This receptor was identified in a female donor with multiple sclerosis, enrolled in a pregnancy study. Specimen: peripheral blood, collected in the third trimester of pregnancy. The genes are TRBV27 and TRBJ2-5; TRBD1 agrees at 7 bases. CDR3 region: CASSPYATGVGLETQYF. CDR3 coding DNA: TGTGCCAGCAGTCCCTATGCCACAGGGGTCGGATTGGAGACCCAGTACTTC.